A selection of T cell receptor beta chains follows, all from one sample in a study of cytomegalovirus exposure and HLA in healthy donors. TCRdb's copy holds only in-frame clones and misses some; the assay was immunoSEQ multiplex PCR. The profile shows tens of thousands of clones, roughly 70% of them singletons. The specimen sequenced was PBMCs. The receptors stem from a man aged 30 to 45 in good health and CMV-seronegative. The CDR3 runs from the conserved cysteine through the conserved F or W. Each record gives: clone size, CDR3 length, J gene, V gene, D gene, CDR3 DNA, CDR3 protein. The D gene is left open where the match is weak. A clone size is listed for some rows: how often the clone was seen (once, few, many), or a class if it is expanded.

-	13	TRBJ1-1	TRBV11-2	-	TGTGCCAGCAGTCTGGACACGAACACTGAAGCTTTCTTT	CASSLDTNTEAFF
once	18	TRBJ2-6	TRBV9	-	TGTGCCAGCAGCGTAGCCGGACACGGGAGCTCTGGGGCCAACGTCCTGACTTTC	CASSVAGHGSSGANVLTF
-	14	TRBJ1-1	TRBV9	-	TGTGCCAGCAGCGTAGTCCCAGAAAACACTGAAGCTTTCTTT	CASSVVPENTEAFF
-	14	TRBJ2-2	TRBV7-7	-	TGTGCCAGCAGCCAACAGGGGGGGACCGGGGAGCTGTTTTTT	CASSQQGGTGELFF
few	19	TRBJ1-2	TRBV27	TRBD1	TGTGCCAGCAGTTTAGGGAGGGGGGACAGGGGGCTTGAGGACTATGGCTACACCTTC	CASSLGRGDRGLEDYGYTF
-	17	TRBJ2-1	TRBV4-1	-	TGCGCCAGCAGCCGACCCCCGGCGGGCGGATCCTACAATGAGCAGTTCTTC	CASSRPPAGGSYNEQFF
-	14	TRBJ2-2	TRBV19	-	TGTGCCAGTAGTACCTTCAGGGGGGTTGGGGAGCTGTTTTTT	CASSTFRGVGELFF
few	16	TRBJ2-1	TRBV19	TRBD2	TGTGCCAGTAGTCAGTCTAGCGGCTACTCCTACAATGAGCAGTTCTTC	CASSQSSGYSYNEQFF
once	16	TRBJ1-3	TRBV9	TRBD1	TGTGCCAGCAGCGTAGCCGGACAGGGCTCAGGAAACACCATATATTTT	CASSVAGQGSGNTIYF
-	17	TRBJ2-1	TRBV7-3	-	TGTGCCAGCAGCGCCCGACTAGGGCCAAATCCCTACAATGAGCAGTTCTTC	CASSARLGPNPYNEQFF
-	16	TRBJ2-1	TRBV7-9	TRBD2	TGTGCCAGCAGCCACCCCTCGCGGGAGGGCCAGACTGAGCAGTTCTTC	CASSHPSREGQTEQFF
-	14	TRBJ1-2	TRBV5-1	TRBD1	TGCGCCAGCAGCACGGACAGGGGGAACTATGGCTACACCTTC	CASSTDRGNYGYTF
-	11	TRBJ2-7	TRBV7-3	-	TGTGCCAGCGCCGCGGTTGGAGAGCAGTACTTC	CASAAVGEQYF
-	14	TRBJ1-5	TRBV19	TRBD1	TGTGCCAGTAGTATGTACAGGGGGACATGGCCCCAGCATTTT	CASSMYRGTWPQHF
once	15	TRBJ2-5	TRBV2	-	TGTGCCAGCAGTGAAGGTCCGAACGTAGAAGAGACCCAGTACTTC	CASSEGPNVEETQYF
-	15	TRBJ1-4	TRBV19	-	TGTGCCAGTACCGGACGGACTTCAACTAATGAAAAACTGTTTTTT	CASTGRTSTNEKLFF
-	15	TRBJ2-5	TRBV7-2	TRBD2	TGTGCCAGCAGCAGCAGAGGCGGGGGGGAAGAGACCCAGTACTTC	CASSSRGGGEETQYF
-	18	TRBJ2-1	TRBV2	-	TGTGCCAGCAGTGAAGAAGGGGGACGGGGGGACCTCTACAATGAGCAGTTCTTC	CASSEEGGRGDLYNEQFF
-	10	TRBJ2-3	TRBV29-1	-	TGCAGCGTTGACAAAGATACGCAGTATTTT	CSVDKDTQYF
-	14	TRBJ2-7	TRBV27	TRBD2	TGTGCCAGCACCCTAAGCGGGGGGTCCTACGAGCAGTACTTC	CASTLSGGSYEQYF
-	15	TRBJ2-3	TRBV7-6	TRBD1	TGTGCCAGCAGCAACTACGGACAGGGGGGGGATACGCAGTATTTT	CASSNYGQGGDTQYF
-	16	TRBJ2-7	TRBV7-9	TRBD2	TGTGCCAGCAGCTTAGTAGGTAGCGGGGGGATCCACGAGCAGTACTTC	CASSLVGSGGIHEQYF
-	18	TRBJ2-1	TRBV6-1	TRBD2	TGTGCCAGCAGTGACAGGACTAGCGGGGGTGGCTCCTACAATGAGCAGTTCTTC	CASSDRTSGGGSYNEQFF
-	14	TRBJ2-7	TRBV30	-	TGTGCCTGGAGTGTACAGGACACCTCCTACGAGCAGTACTTC	CAWSVQDTSYEQYF
-	15	TRBJ2-1	TRBV9	TRBD2	TGTGCCAGCAGCGGGACTAGCGGGGGGGAAAATGAGCAGTTCTTC	CASSGTSGGENEQFF
-	17	TRBJ2-7	TRBV30	TRBD1	TGTGCCTGGAGTGCCGACCCAAGACAGGGGGCAATCTACGAGCAGTACTTC	CAWSADPRQGAIYEQYF
-	15	TRBJ2-7	TRBV15	-	TGTGCCACCAGCGCAACTGACGACACACTCTACGGGCAGTACTTC	CATSATDDTLYGQYF
few	14	TRBJ1-3	TRBV6-1	TRBD1	TGTGCCAGCAGTGGAGACAGGGCTGGAAACACCATATATTTT	CASSGDRAGNTIYF
few	14	TRBJ1-1	TRBV28	TRBD1	TGTGCCAGCAGTTTCACAGGGGGTCGAATTGAAGCTTTCTTT	CASSFTGGRIEAFF
-	16	TRBJ1-6	TRBV4-3	TRBD1	TGCGCCAGCAGCCAAGATTATGGGACAGGGGGTTCACCCCTCCACTTT	CASSQDYGTGGSPLHF
-	15	TRBJ2-1	TRBV7-2	TRBD2	TGTGCCAGCAGCTTAGCGGGAGGGAAATACAATGAGCAGTTCTTC	CASSLAGGKYNEQFF
-	10	TRBJ1-1	TRBV19	TRBD1	TGTGCCAGCAGGGGGATTCGCGCTTTCTTT	CASRGIRAFF
few	16	TRBJ2-3	TRBV27	TRBD2	TGTGCCAGCAGTAAAACTAGCGGGAGAGTCACAGATACGCAGTATTTT	CASSKTSGRVTDTQYF
-	14	TRBJ2-7	TRBV4-2	-	TGTGCCAGCAGCCAAGATCAGGGGACGTACGAGCAGTACTTC	CASSQDQGTYEQYF
-	13	TRBJ1-1	TRBV7-9	TRBD1	TGTGCCACATCGGGACAGCAGAACACTGAAGCTTTCTTT	CATSGQQNTEAFF
-	13	TRBJ1-5	TRBV27	TRBD1	TGTGCCAGCAGTCTACAGGGGAGTCAGCCCCAGCATTTT	CASSLQGSQPQHF
-	12	TRBJ1-1	TRBV6-5	-	TGTGCCAGCTCGGGTTTCGGCACTGAAGCTTTCTTT	CASSGFGTEAFF
-	14	TRBJ2-7	TRBV2	-	TGTGCCAGCAGTGGTGGGACACCATTTGGCGAGCAGTACTTC	CASSGGTPFGEQYF
-	18	TRBJ2-5	TRBV18	TRBD1	TGTGCCAGCTCACCACCAGGGACAGATTACAGAGGACTCGAGACCCAGTACTTC	CASSPPGTDYRGLETQYF
-	16	TRBJ2-7	TRBV27	TRBD1	TGTGCCAGCAGTTTAGGCCGCTGGACAGGGTCCTACGAGCAGTACTTC	CASSLGRWTGSYEQYF
-	17	TRBJ1-2	TRBV28	TRBD1	TGTGCCAGCAGTTCGCCACTTAACCCGGGACAGGGATCCGGCTACACCTTC	CASSSPLNPGQGSGYTF
-	14	TRBJ1-1	TRBV11-3	TRBD1	TGTGCCAGCAGCACAGGGGGGGGTCCCACTGAAGCTTTCTTT	CASSTGGGPTEAFF